These 11 T cell receptor beta chains were sequenced from one sample in a study of T cell repertoires in cytomegalovirus infection. TCRdb re-analysed the reads in MiXCR, keeping a single row per CDR3 protein. The table lists over 150,000 distinct CDR3 sequences, approximately 15% of them singletons. Sequences were obtained from PBMCs. The receptors were gathered from a human donor in good health (CMV status not recorded). Some clones in this sample may be carry-over from other donors' samples.

This clonotype was seen many times. The chain uses TRBV7-3 and TRBJ2-6, with D uncertain. Germline V gene lookup returns CDR1 SGHTA and CDR2 FQGTGA. The germline V and J ends were trimmed by 5 bases and 0 bases, with 14 bases remaining between them. The length of the CDR3 is 17 residues. CDR3 in DNA: TGTGCCAGCAGCGCCACAGTATCCCCCTCTGGGGCCAACGTCCTGACTTTC. Residues: CASSATVSPSGANVLTF.

V gene TRBV10-3 combines with J gene TRBJ2-1; the D is unclear. The V end lost 6 bases, the J end lost 3 bases, and 15 bases lay between the germline ends. CDR3 length: 15 residues. Per the germline V gene, CDR1 is ENHRY and CDR2 is SYGVKD. CDR3: CAIREDDRHYNEQFF. The CDR3, as DNA: TGTGCCATCAGAGAAGACGATCGACACTACAATGAGCAGTTCTTC.

This clonotype has just a few counts. The chain has TRBV29-1 and TRBJ2-5, with a possible D match to TRBD1 (6 bases). The V end was cut by 6 bases, the J end by 5 bases, with 13 bases between. Germline V gene data show CDR1 as SQVTM and CDR2 as ANQGSEA. CDR3 size: 12 residues. This chain's CDR3 is CSVLTGLETQYF. Here the CDR3 DNA reads TGCAGCGTCTTAACAGGGTTGGAGACCCAGTACTTC. Full variable domain (remainder filled in from reference TRBV29-1 and TRBJ2-5): SAVISQKPSRDICQRGTSLTIQCQVDSQVTMMFWYRQQPGQSLTLIATANQGSEATYESGFVIDKFPISRPNLTFSTLTVSNMSPEDSSIYLCSVLTGLETQYFGPGTRLLVL.

This clonotype was counted many times. The chain employs TRBV7-9 and TRBJ1-2; 9 nucleotides align to TRBD1. Per germline, CDR1 SEHNR and CDR2 FQNEAQ (reference sequence). V was pared by 5 bases and J by 4 bases, with 8 bases of the junction left unmatched. This CDR3 is 15 amino acids long. The chain's CDR3 is CASSPGQGRGYGYTF. The CDR3 coding sequence is TGTGCCAGCAGCCCGGGACAGGGAAGGGGCTATGGCTACACCTTC.

This clonotype was picked up a small number of times. The chain is built from TRBV11-2 and TRBJ2-7; 10 bases map to TRBD2. V trimming: 1 base; J trimming: 4 bases; junction bases outside the gene matches: 4. The V gene's germline CDR1 is SGHAT and CDR2 FQNNGV. This CDR3 has 15 residues. Here the CDR3 reads CASSLAWTSGYEQYF. CDR3 in DNA: TGTGCCAGCAGCTTAGCTTGGACTAGCGGTTACGAGCAGTACTTC.

This clonotype was seen more than once but under ten times. This sequence joins TRBV9 and TRBJ1-2; D remains unclear. The CDR3 totals 10 residues. V was pared by 3 bases and J by 8 bases, with 5 bases between. Germline CDR1 is SGDLS and CDR2 is YYNGEE. The CDR3 loop reads CASSGWGYTF. CDR3 nucleotide sequence: TGTGCCAGCAGCGGGTGGGGCTACACCTTC.

This clonotype was observed a handful of times. The V call is TRBV29-1, the J call TRBJ1-1, with TRBD1 as a possible D gene (6 bases). Germline loops: CDR1 SQVTM, CDR2 ANQGSEA. The CDR3 covers 17 residues. The V gene lost 4 bases and the J gene lost 3 bases, with 24 bases spanning the gap. CDR3 DNA sequence: TGCAGCGTTGGGTCATACAGGGACCGTCTCGTTGACACTGAAGCTTTCTTT. This gives the protein CSVGSYRDRLVDTEAFF.

This clonotype was counted ten times or more. The CDR3 loop is CASSLVQRDEQFF. The DNA of the CDR3 is TGTGCCAGCAGCTTGGTCCAACGCGATGAGCAGTTCTTC. The V gene is TRBV6-2 or TRBV6-3, the J gene TRBJ2-1; D not certain. CDR1 MNHEY and CDR2 SVGEGT come from the germline V gene. V gave up 6 bases and J gave up 8 bases, with 14 bases separating them. The CDR3 is 13 amino acids.

This clonotype has at least ten counts. The J gene is TRBJ2-7, the V gene TRBV7-9; weak D call: TRBD1 (6 bases). The CDR3 extends over 11 amino acids. Germline values: CDR1 SEHNR, CDR2 FQNEAQ (reference sequence). Trimming removed 5 bases at V and 7 bases at J, with 9 bases between. CDR3 in DNA: TGTGCCAGCAGCCTTCAGGGGGAGCAGTACTTC. Translation gives CASSLQGEQYF.

The chain links TRBV2 to TRBJ2-7; maybe TRBD1 (6 bases). Germline CDR1 is SNHLY and CDR2 is FYNNEI. The CDR3 is 15 residues long. Trimming shortened V by 4 bases and J by 4 bases, and 17 bases separated the two germline ends. The CDR3 DNA is TGTGCCAGCAGTGGACCCGGGACCAGGGGTTACGAGCAGTACTTC. Translated: CASSGPGTRGYEQYF.

This clonotype has at least ten counts. The chain carries TRBV5-1 and TRBJ2-7, with TRBD1 as a possible D gene (5 bases). This CDR3 has 15 amino acids. Between the trimmed V and J ends, which lost 0 bases and 3 bases, there was a span of 13 bases. The germline CDR1 and CDR2 sequences are SGHRS and YFSETQ. The CDR3 DNA follows: TGCGCCAGCAGCTTGGAGTCGGCAGGGTTCTACGAGCAGTACTTC. It translates to CASSLESAGFYEQYF.